This paragraph reports one TCR beta chain. The method was immunoSEQ multiplex PCR; TCRdb's version includes in-frame clones alone and lacks a portion of them. The sample contains approximately 47,000 clones, approximately 89% of which appear only once. The nonmyeloablative bone marrow transplants came from related graft donors, with transient mixed chimerism. CD4+CD25+CD127- Tregs, CD4+CD25- non-Tregs, CD4 and CD8 cells were sorted. This specimen comes from a study of Tregs in tolerant kidney transplant recipients. The germline V gene has CDR1 MNHEY and CDR2 SVGAGI. The V gene lost 5 bases and the J gene lost 2 bases, with 10 bases spanning the gap. This CDR3 is 13 amino acids long.

This chain uses TRBV6-5 with TRBJ2-7, with D tentatively TRBD2 (5 bases). The origin of this receptor is a human patient who received a combined kidney and bone marrow transplant. Some of the T cells may derive from the graft donor. The sequences come from CD8+ T cells from blood (PBMCs), collected 12 months after the transplant. The CDR3 is CASSEGLAYEQYF. The CDR3 region has the DNA TGTGCCAGCAGTGAAGGACTTGCCTACGAGCAGTACTTC.